Presented here are 29 T cell receptor beta chains from one specimen sequenced in a study of cytomegalovirus exposure and HLA in healthy donors. Researchers ran the PCR with 60 Vbeta and 13 Jbeta primers. Here immunoSEQ multiplex PCR was the method, and the copy in TCRdb shows in-frame clones only, minus some. Among about 180,000 clones listed, 85% were seen once. The sequencing sample was made of PBMCs. All receptors derive from a boy between 2 and 10 years old in good health and CMV-seronegative.

V is TRBV11-1 and J is TRBJ2-1; 8 bases align to TRBD2. The CDR3 extends over 17 amino acids. Germline lookup yields CDR1 SGHAT and CDR2 FQDESV (reference sequence). V shed 3 bases, J shed 1 base, and the junction held 8 bases outside the gene matches. The CDR3 is CASSFASGGGSYNEQFF. CDR3 sequence (DNA): TGTGCCAGCAGCTTCGCGTCCGGGGGGGGTTCCTACAATGAGCAGTTCTTC.

J is TRBJ2-5 and V is TRBV5-6; D perhaps matches TRBD1 (6 bases). The DNA end favors TRBJ2-7, so the J call may be wrong. The CDR3 runs 16 residues. Germline V gene sequence: CDR1 SGHDT, CDR2 YYEEEE. The CDR3, as DNA: TGTGCCAGCAGTTCTACATTACAGGGCATTCAAGACGAGCAGTACTTC. Translating gives CASSSTLQGIQDEQYF.

This clone is a singleton in its sample. The J gene is TRBJ2-7, the V gene TRBV28; D remains ambiguous. Trimming stripped 5 bases from V and 7 bases from J, with 9 bases between. Germline CDR1 reads MDHEN; CDR2 reads SYDVKM. CDR3 length equals 11 residues. CDR3 in amino acids: CASSLSREQYF. CDR3 sequence (DNA): TGTGCCAGCAGTCTGAGCCGGGAGCAGTACTTC.

The chain combines TRBV4-1 with TRBJ1-1; D is perhaps TRBD1 (6 bases). The ends were cut back, 1 base at V and 1 base at J, with 10 bases in the middle. The germline V gene encodes CDR1 MGHRA and CDR2 YSYEKL. The CDR3 runs to 15 residues. As DNA, the CDR3 is TGCGCCAGCAGCCAAGCAGGGGCTTGGAACACTGAAGCTTTCTTT. As protein: CASSQAGAWNTEAFF.

V gene TRBV4-1 combines with J gene TRBJ1-3; possible D gene TRBD1, 6 bases. The CDR3 consists of 16 residues. The V and J ends lost 4 bases and 2 bases respectively, with 15 bases between them. From germline, CDR1 is MGHRA and CDR2 YSYEKL. The CDR3, as DNA: TGCGCCAGCAGCCCGATTATCAGGGGCCCTGGAAACACCATATATTTT. Translation gives CASSPIIRGPGNTIYF.

V and J are TRBV20-1 and TRBJ2-5, with 9 bases lining up with TRBD2. V shed 7 bases and J 5 bases; nucleotides not matched to a gene: 2. This CDR3 has 11 residues. Germline CDR1 DFQATT, CDR2 SNEGSKA (reference sequence). CDR3 sequence reads: CSVAGDETQYF. CDR3 nucleotides: TGCAGTGTAGCGGGGGACGAGACCCAGTACTTC.

The rearrangement joins TRBV11-2 to TRBJ2-3, with 14 bases that match TRBD2. The J segment lost 6 bases and the V segment lost 10 bases, leaving 15 bases of the junction unmatched. The CDR3 length is 17 residues. Germline V lookup: CDR1 SGHAT, CDR2 FQNNGV. CDR3 nucleotide sequence: TGTGCCACCCGTTCCGGGACTAGCGGGAGCCCTCACGATACGCAGTATTTT. Translated: CATRSGTSGSPHDTQYF.

The rearrangement uses TRBV6-1 and TRBJ2-5; D is perhaps TRBD1 (6 bases). Germline loops: CDR1 MNHNS, CDR2 SASEGT. V was trimmed by 9 bases and J by 4 bases, leaving 12 bases between them. The CDR3 contains 12 residues. In DNA form, the CDR3 reads TGTGCCAGTGCTAGGACAGCAGAGACCCAGTACTTC. Translation gives CASARTAETQYF.

The table lists this clone with a few counts. The chain couples TRBV15 to TRBJ1-5, with a possible D match to TRBD1 (5 bases). V was pared by 2 bases and J by 3 bases, with 11 bases between. Germline lookup yields CDR1 LNHNV and CDR2 YYDKDF (reference sequence). CDR3 length equals 15 residues. The CDR3 nucleotides are TGTGCCACCAGCAGAACAGGTTTCCACAATCAGCCCCAGCATTTT. It encodes CATSRTGFHNQPQHF.

The CDR3 protein is CASSLSPRFAGVPLREQYF. Here the CDR3 DNA reads TGCGCCAGCAGCTTGTCTCCGAGATTCGCGGGAGTCCCCTTGCGGGAGCAGTACTTC. The chain has TRBV5-1 and TRBJ2-7; 7 bases fit TRBD2. This CDR3 has 19 amino acids. Trimming at V came to 1 base and at J to 7 bases, leaving 23 bases not matched to a gene. Germline assignment: CDR1 SGHRS and CDR2 YFSETQ.

The V and J genes are TRBV7-9 and TRBJ1-5; perhaps TRBD1 as D (6 bases). This CDR3 is 15 amino acids long. Trimming took 5 bases from V and 5 from J, leaving 16 bases between them. Germline values: CDR1 SEHNR, CDR2 FQNEAQ (reference sequence). CDR3: CASSASGAADQPQHF. The CDR3 bases are TGTGCCAGCAGCGCTTCAGGGGCGGCTGATCAGCCCCAGCATTTT. Complete variable domain (other parts from reference TRBV7-9 and TRBJ1-5): DTGVSQNPRHKITKRGQNVTFRCDPISEHNRLYWYRQTLGQGPEFLTYFQNEAQLEKSRLLSDRFSAERPKGSFSTLEIQRTEQGDSAMYLCASSASGAADQPQHFGDGTRLSIL.

The chain recombines TRBV2 with TRBJ2-5, with D hard to call. CDR1 and CDR2 (germline): SNHLY, FYNNEI. V dropped 5 bases and J dropped 5 bases, with 18 bases sitting between them. The CDR3 sequence is 15 residues long. This chain's CDR3 is CASSSDWVSRETQYF. As DNA, the CDR3 is TGTGCCAGCAGTTCCGACTGGGTTTCGAGGGAGACCCAGTACTTC.

The genes are TRBV7-9 and TRBJ2-1; TRBD1 matches at 8 bases. The CDR3 runs 14 residues. Germline CDR1 reads SEHNR; CDR2 reads FQNEAQ (reference sequence). V shed 4 bases and J 4 bases; nucleotides not matched to a gene: 3. For the CDR3, the DNA is TGTGCCAGCAGCTCTCGACAGGGGTACAATGAGCAGTTCTTC. Protein: CASSSRQGYNEQFF.

This CDR3 reads CATGTSGETQYF. CDR3 nucleotide sequence: TGTGCCACCGGGACTAGCGGGGAGACCCAGTACTTC. V and J are TRBV14 and TRBJ2-5; TRBD2 agrees at 12 bases. Per germline, CDR1 SGHDN and CDR2 FVKESK. The CDR3 extends over 12 amino acids. V lost 10 bases to trimming and J lost 5 bases; unmatched junction nucleotides: 2.

The chain links TRBV30 to TRBJ2-7; possibly TRBD2 for D (7 bases). Germline V CDR1 and CDR2: GTSNPN, SVGIG (reference sequence). The CDR3 is 14 residues long. Trimming shortened V by 4 bases and J by 3 bases, and 16 bases separated the two germline ends. DNA of the CDR3: TGTGCCTGGACTCCGCGGGGGCTGTTCTACGAGCAGTACTTC. It encodes CAWTPRGLFYEQYF.

This clone was recorded only once. This chain uses TRBV5-6 with TRBJ2-5; 8 bases are a match to TRBD1. The CDR3 has 15 amino acids. Germline V CDR1 and CDR2: SGHDT, YYEEEE. After removal of 4 bases from V and 5 bases from J, the junction contained 10 bases not matched to a gene. CDR3 in amino acids: CASSRGGTGIETQYF. The CDR3 DNA sequence: TGTGCCAGCAGCCGAGGCGGGACAGGAATTGAGACCCAGTACTTC. Full variable domain (rest looked up from reference TRBV5-6 and TRBJ2-5): DAGVTQSPTHLIKTRGQQVTLRCSPKSGHDTVSWYQQALGQGPQFIFQYYEEEERQRGNFPDRFSGHQFPNYSSELNVNALLLGDSALYLCASSRGGTGIETQYFGPGTRLLVL.

Remarks on this clone: In the same sample, other DNA sequences code for this CDR3. J is TRBJ1-1 and V is TRBV5-1; D gene ambiguous. CDR3 size: 14 residues. Germline-derived CDR1 and CDR2 are SGHRS and YFSETQ. The V end lost 0 bases, the J end lost 1 base, and 7 bases lay between the germline ends. CDR3 nucleotides: TGCGCCAGCAGCTTGGCCGGAGGGAACACTGAAGCTTTCTTT. Amino acid sequence: CASSLAGGNTEAFF.

The chain couples TRBV7-2 to TRBJ2-6; TRBD2 matches 8 bases. The CDR3 is made up of 16 amino acids. V shed 1 base, J shed 4 bases, and the junction held 3 bases outside the gene matches. CDR1 SGHTA and CDR2 FQGNSA come from the germline V gene. The CDR3, as DNA: TGTGCCAGCAGCTTAGTAGCGGGGCCCGGGGCCAACGTCCTGACTTTC. Its protein is CASSLVAGPGANVLTF.

V usage is TRBV9 and J usage is TRBJ2-5; TRBD2 matches at 10 bases. TRBJ2-7 matches the DNA end more closely, so the J call is doubtful. This CDR3 contains 18 residues. Germline V lookup: CDR1 SGDLS, CDR2 YYNGEE. The DNA for the CDR3 is TGTGCCAGCAGCGTTTTACCTGATCTAGCGGGAGAACGGTACGAGCAGTACTTC. As protein: CASSVLPDLAGERYEQYF.

The V call is TRBV7-2, the J call TRBJ2-1, with 10 positions matching TRBD2. The germline V gene encodes CDR1 SGHTA and CDR2 FQGNSA. The CDR3 runs 16 residues. Unmatched junction bases numbered 4, after V lost 1 base and J lost 4 bases. The chain's CDR3 is CASSLGTTSGYNEQFF. In DNA form, the CDR3 reads TGTGCCAGCAGCTTAGGGACGACTAGCGGGTACAATGAGCAGTTCTTC.

This sequence joins TRBV10-1 and TRBJ2-1; TRBD2 aligns across 8 bases. The trim removed 3 bases at V and 7 bases at J, leaving 5 bases unmatched. Germline values: CDR1 WNHNN, CDR2 SYGVQD (reference sequence). The CDR3 is 14 amino acids. The CDR3: CASSEGLATNEQFF. DNA of the CDR3: TGCGCCAGCAGTGAAGGACTAGCAACGAATGAGCAGTTCTTC.

This rearrangement joins TRBV7-9 to TRBJ2-3; 11 bases fit TRBD1. With V trimmed by 5 bases and J by 5 bases, 6 bases remained unmatched. CDR3 length: 15 residues. From germline, CDR1 is SEHNR and CDR2 FQNEAQ (reference sequence). The CDR3 bases are TGTGCCAGCAGCCCTGGACAGGGGGCCGGAGATACGCAGTATTTT. Amino acids: CASSPGQGAGDTQYF.

In this sample, this clone turned up a few times. The V call is TRBV7-9, the J call TRBJ2-2; weak D call: TRBD2 (5 bases). Germline V gene data show CDR1 as SEHNR and CDR2 as FQNEAQ (reference sequence). V dropped 5 bases and J dropped 1 base, with 11 bases sitting between them. The CDR3 contains 15 residues. In nucleotides, the CDR3 is TGTGCCAGCAGCGCCGACGCGGGGAACACCGGGGAGCTGTTTTTT. Translated: CASSADAGNTGELFF.

J is TRBJ2-5 and V is TRBV18; 10 bases fit TRBD2. Per germline, CDR1 KGHSH and CDR2 LQKENI. The trim removed 6 bases at V and 3 bases at J, leaving 4 bases unmatched. The CDR3 extends over 14 amino acids. CDR3 coding DNA: TGTGCCAGCTCCCCTCTAGCGGGAGAAGAGACCCAGTACTTC. It specifies CASSPLAGEETQYF. The variable domain in full, completed from reference TRBV18 and TRBJ2-5, reads NAGVMQNPRHLVRRRGQEARLRCSPMKGHSHVYWYRQLPEEGLKFMVYLQKENIIDESGMPKERFSAEFPKEGPSILRIQQVVRGDSAAYFCASSPLAGEETQYFGPGTRLLVL.

The chain carries TRBV19 and TRBJ1-1; tentative D call: TRBD1 (6 bases). The CDR3 is 15 residues long. Germline V gene sequence: CDR1 LNHDA, CDR2 SQIVND (reference sequence). The germline V and J ends were trimmed by 4 bases and 1 base, with 13 bases remaining between them. CDR3 in amino acids: CASSTTGTPNTEAFF. CDR3 coding DNA: TGTGCCAGTAGTACTACCGGGACACCGAACACTGAAGCTTTCTTT.

This chain joins TRBV21-1 and TRBJ2-3; whether TRBD1, the table's D call, matches the DNA was not checked. TRBV21-1 is flagged as a pseudogene. The CDR3 covers 17 residues. The CDR3 nucleotides are TGTGCCAGCAGCAAAGCGGAGGAACAGGGGGAAACAGATACGCAGTATTTT. Amino acid sequence: CASSKAEEQGETDTQYF.

The chain joins TRBV28 to TRBJ1-2; D is unclear. Trimming took 6 bases from V and 8 from J, leaving 13 bases between them. CDR3 length equals 12 residues. Germline CDR1 and CDR2: MDHEN and SYDVKM. The CDR3 protein is CASSPGRRGYTF. The CDR3 region has the DNA TGTGCCAGCAGCCCTGGGCGTCGGGGCTACACCTTC.

The chain joins TRBV11-2 to TRBJ1-2; D not resolved. The V end was cut by 2 bases, the J end by 7 bases, with 11 bases between. The CDR3 is 13 residues long. CDR1 and CDR2 (germline): SGHAT, FQNNGV. The CDR3 nucleotides read TGTGCCAGCAGCTTAAATCGGCCGGGTGGCTACACCTTC. This gives the protein CASSLNRPGGYTF.

The chain is built from TRBV9 and TRBJ2-1; TRBD1 is a possible D gene (5 bases). The CDR3 length is 14 residues. The germline V gene encodes CDR1 SGDLS and CDR2 YYNGEE. V was pared by 0 bases and J by 7 bases, with 11 bases between. CDR3 DNA sequence: TGTGCCAGCAGCGTAGATACAGGTGGGAATGAGCAGTTCTTC. Its translation is CASSVDTGGNEQFF.